The table lists the clone carrying this T cell receptor beta chain with a few counts. The study ran its PCR with 60 Vbeta and 13 Jbeta primers. Measured with immunoSEQ multiplex PCR; TCRdb has only the in-frame clones, and not every one. The top ten clones hold around 4.1% of a sample with under 150,000 clones, about four fifths of them seen once. This sample was taken from a study of cytomegalovirus exposure and HLA in healthy donors. Each of the donors was a healthy bone marrow donor. Donors were nominally healthy when sampled, though unrecorded immune exposures were likely. The CDR3 has 14 amino acids. CDR1 and CDR2 from the germline V gene are SSHAT and FNYEAQ (reference sequence). Trimming pared 2 bases from V and 2 bases from J, leaving 6 bases between.

This receptor was taken from a middle-aged man in good health and CMV-seropositive. The chain joins TRBV7-7 to TRBJ2-2, with D perhaps TRBD1 (5 bases). The sample consisted of PBMCs. CDR3 sequence reads: CASSLQGNTGELFF. DNA of the CDR3: TGTGCCAGCAGCTTACAGGGCAACACCGGGGAGCTGTTTTTT.